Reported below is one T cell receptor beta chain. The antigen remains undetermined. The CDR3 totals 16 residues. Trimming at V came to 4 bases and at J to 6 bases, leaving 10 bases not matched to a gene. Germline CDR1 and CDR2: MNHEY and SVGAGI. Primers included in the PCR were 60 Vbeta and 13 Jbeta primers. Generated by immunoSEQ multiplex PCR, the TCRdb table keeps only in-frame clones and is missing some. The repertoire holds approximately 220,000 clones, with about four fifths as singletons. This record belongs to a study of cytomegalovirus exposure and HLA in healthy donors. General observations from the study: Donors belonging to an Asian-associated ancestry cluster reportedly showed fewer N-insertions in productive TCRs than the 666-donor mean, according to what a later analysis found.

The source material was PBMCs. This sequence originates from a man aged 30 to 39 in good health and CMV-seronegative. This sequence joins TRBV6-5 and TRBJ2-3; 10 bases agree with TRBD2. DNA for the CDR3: TGTGCCAGCAGTTCCCTGTCGACTAGCGGGTTCGATACGCAGTATTTT. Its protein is CASSSLSTSGFDTQYF.